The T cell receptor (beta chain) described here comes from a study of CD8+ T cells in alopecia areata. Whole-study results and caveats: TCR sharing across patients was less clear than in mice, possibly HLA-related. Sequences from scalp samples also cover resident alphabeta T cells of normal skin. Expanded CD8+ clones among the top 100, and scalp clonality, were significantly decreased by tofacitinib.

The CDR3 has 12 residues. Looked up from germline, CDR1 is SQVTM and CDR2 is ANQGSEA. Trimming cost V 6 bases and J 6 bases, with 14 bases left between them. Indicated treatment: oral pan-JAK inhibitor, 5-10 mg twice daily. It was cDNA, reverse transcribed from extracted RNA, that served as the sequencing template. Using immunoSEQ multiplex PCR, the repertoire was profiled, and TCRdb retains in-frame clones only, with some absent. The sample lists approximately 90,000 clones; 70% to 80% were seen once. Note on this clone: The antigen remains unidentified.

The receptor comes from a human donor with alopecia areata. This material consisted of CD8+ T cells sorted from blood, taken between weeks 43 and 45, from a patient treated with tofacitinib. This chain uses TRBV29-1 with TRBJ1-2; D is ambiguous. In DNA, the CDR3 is TGCAGCGTGGAATTTGACGGGCATGGCTACACCTTC. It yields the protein CSVEFDGHGYTF.